This T cell receptor (beta chain) emerged from a study of T cells after yellow fever vaccination. Template switching by 5'RACE produced TCR cDNA, adding a universal primer site and UMIs. TCRdb re-called the 5' RACE reads with MiXCR, one entry per CDR3 protein. The sample contains 250,000 to 350,000 distinct CDR3 sequences, around 9.3% of which appear only once. This clonotype has at least ten counts. Its antigen remains unknown. CDR3 length: 15 residues. V dropped 5 bases and J dropped 2; count of bases not matched to a gene: 6. Germline V gives CDR1 SGHRS, CDR2 YFSETQ. Overall study results and limits: A large majority of primary-vaccination clones showed up again after the booster (96% CD4, almost 90% CD8). The study noted that FACS-sorted repertoires could contain abundant clonotypes contaminating from the bulk population.

This chain uses TRBV5-1 with TRBJ2-7; 11 bases are a match to TRBD2. The material was CD4+ T cells sorted from PBMCs, obtained 5 days after the yellow fever booster vaccination. The TCR originated in a man aged 18 to 30 who received the YFV17D yellow fever vaccine. CDR3: CASSQGTSGPYEQYF. The DNA of the CDR3 is TGCGCCAGCAGTCAAGGGACTAGCGGACCCTACGAGCAGTACTTC.